This T cell receptor (beta chain) was sequenced during a study of OX40 agonist ivuxolimab in advanced cancers. Overall study: Three patients, one with hepatocellular carcinoma and two with cutaneous melanoma, achieved partial responses. Overall study findings and caveats: Relative to CD4+ cells, CD8+ T cells on average had more expanded clones. Researchers did not determine the expanded peripheral T cells' antigen specificity. There was clonal expansion of CD4+ and CD8+ blood T cells by week 6 at 0.1 to 3.0 mg/kg.

Of note for this clone: Its matching antigen is unknown.

Assay: immunoSEQ multiplex PCR; the TCRdb copy retains only in-frame clones and omits some. The sample consists of tens of thousands of clones, 85% to 90% of them appearing once. The CDR3 contains 17 residues. In germline, CDR1 is SGHAT, CDR2 FQNNGV. The V end lost 1 base, the J end lost 1 base, and 16 bases lay between the germline ends. The origin of this receptor is an adult with an advanced solid tumor such as melanoma, head and neck, liver or kidney cancer. The rearrangement links TRBV11-2 to TRBJ1-1, with D maybe TRBD1 (5 bases). The sample in question was CD4+ or CD8+ T cells sorted from blood, obtained in a trial of the OX40 agonist ivuxolimab. The CDR3 here is CASSLGQKGGGNTEAFF. The CDR3 nucleotides are TGTGCCAGCAGCTTAGGTCAAAAGGGCGGGGGGAACACTGAAGCTTTCTTT.